A selection of T cell receptor beta chains follows, all from one sample in a study of T cells in Graves' hyperthyroidism and ophthalmopathy. TCRdb redid the calling of the multiplex PCR reads with MiXCR, one entry per CDR3 protein. The repertoire holds 300,000 to 450,000 distinct CDR3 sequences, over 15% seen once, with 15% to 17% in the top ten. The sequencing sample was made of blood. The receptors were gathered from a woman aged 40 to 49 with Graves' ophthalmopathy. Each CDR3 is given with its conserved first and last residue. D genes are given only for firm matches. The size entry is marked missing in some rows and otherwise reads once, few, many or a size class.

v_gene: TRBV3-1; d_gene: -; abundance: many; j_gene: TRBJ1-2; CDR3aa: CASSQGRWGPEGYTF; CDR3nt: TGTGCCAGCAGCCAAGGACGGTGGGGCCCCGAGGGCTACACCTTC
v_gene: TRBV4-3; d_gene: -; abundance: many; j_gene: TRBJ2-1; CDR3aa: CASSQLVGSEQFF; CDR3nt: TGCGCCAGCAGCCAACTAGTCGGCAGTGAGCAGTTCTTC
v_gene: TRBV24-1; d_gene: TRBD1; abundance: many; j_gene: TRBJ1-1; CDR3aa: CATSDGGTGGGTEAFF; CDR3nt: TGTGCCACCAGTGATGGCGGGACAGGCGGAGGCACTGAAGCTTTCTTT
v_gene: TRBV19; d_gene: TRBD1; abundance: many; j_gene: TRBJ1-5; CDR3aa: CASSMGQGNNQPQHF; CDR3nt: TGTGCCAGTAGTATGGGACAGGGGAACAATCAGCCCCAGCATTTT
v_gene: TRBV27; d_gene: -; abundance: many; j_gene: TRBJ1-5; CDR3aa: CASSFDGRDQPQHF; CDR3nt: TGTGCCAGCAGTTTTGACGGGAGGGACCAGCCCCAGCATTTT
v_gene: TRBV30; d_gene: -; abundance: -; j_gene: TRBJ1-1; CDR3aa: CAWSRTAGAFF; CDR3nt: TGTGCCTGGAGTCGTACGGCTGGGGCTTTCTTT
v_gene: TRBV15; d_gene: TRBD2; abundance: many; j_gene: TRBJ2-7; CDR3aa: CATSLHSSGSREQYF; CDR3nt: TGTGCCACCAGCCTCCATTCTAGCGGGAGCCGCGAGCAGTACTTC
v_gene: TRBV12-3/TRBV12-4; d_gene: -; abundance: -; j_gene: TRBJ1-1; CDR3aa: CASSLMEVDTEASF; CDR3nt: TGTGCCAGCAGCCTCATGGAAGTGGACACTGAAGCTTCCTTT
v_gene: TRBV15; d_gene: -; abundance: many; j_gene: TRBJ2-5; CDR3aa: CATSRGASSRGEETQYF; CDR3nt: TGTGCCACCAGCAGAGGCGCTTCTTCACGGGGAGAAGAGACCCAGTACTTC
v_gene: TRBV30; d_gene: -; abundance: -; j_gene: TRBJ2-7; CDR3aa: CAWSVKVVSYEQYF; CDR3nt: TGTGCCTGGAGTGTAAAGGTCGTTTCCTACGAGCAGTACTTC
v_gene: TRBV29-1; d_gene: -; abundance: -; j_gene: TRBJ2-7; CDR3aa: CSVGGGYEQYF; CDR3nt: TGCAGCGTTGGTGGTGGCTACGAGCAGTACTTC
v_gene: TRBV15; d_gene: -; abundance: -; j_gene: TRBJ2-7; CDR3aa: CATSRDPDSRQGQYF; CDR3nt: TGTGCCACCAGCAGAGATCCCGACTCCCGTCAAGGGCAGTACTTC
v_gene: TRBV27; d_gene: -; abundance: many; j_gene: TRBJ1-1; CDR3aa: CASRRGQNTEAFF; CDR3nt: TGTGCCAGCCGTCGGGGACAGAACACTGAAGCTTTCTTT
v_gene: TRBV9; d_gene: -; abundance: many; j_gene: TRBJ2-7; CDR3aa: CASSVGGSGYEQYF; CDR3nt: TGTGCCAGCAGCGTAGGTGGGAGCGGCTACGAGCAGTACTTC
v_gene: TRBV13; d_gene: -; abundance: -; j_gene: TRBJ1-5; CDR3aa: CASSLGAGPRRVASNQPQHF; CDR3nt: TGTGCCAGCAGCCTCGGGGCAGGGCCCCGCCGCGTCGCTAGCAATCAGCCCCAGCATTTT
v_gene: TRBV28; d_gene: -; abundance: many; j_gene: TRBJ2-2; CDR3aa: CASSLVGPAGELFF; CDR3nt: TGTGCCAGCAGTTTGGTGGGCCCCGCCGGGGAGCTGTTTTTT
v_gene: TRBV29-1; d_gene: -; abundance: many; j_gene: TRBJ1-1; CDR3aa: CSVVRGGAGNTEAFF; CDR3nt: TGCAGCGTGGTCCGGGGGGGGGCTGGGAACACTGAAGCTTTCTTT
v_gene: TRBV12-3/TRBV12-4; d_gene: TRBD1; abundance: -; j_gene: TRBJ2-5; CDR3aa: CASQVRTGVVETQYF; CDR3nt: TGTGCCAGCCAAGTTCGGACAGGGGTGGTGGAGACCCAGTACTTC
v_gene: TRBV4-1; d_gene: TRBD2; abundance: many; j_gene: TRBJ2-5; CDR3aa: CASSPLGLVQETQYF; CDR3nt: TGCGCCAGCAGCCCACTAGGACTAGTCCAAGAGACCCAGTACTTC
v_gene: TRBV6-1; d_gene: -; abundance: -; j_gene: TRBJ2-7; CDR3aa: CASKWLQNEQYF; CDR3nt: TGTGCCAGCAAGTGGCTCCAGAATGAGCAGTACTTC
v_gene: TRBV12-5; d_gene: TRBD2; abundance: many; j_gene: TRBJ2-5; CDR3aa: CASGPSSVAGGETQYF; CDR3nt: TGTGCTAGTGGCCCGAGTTCGGTGGCGGGAGGGGAGACCCAGTACTTC
v_gene: TRBV11-1; d_gene: -; abundance: many; j_gene: TRBJ1-3; CDR3aa: CASSNRPGTGNTIYF; CDR3nt: TGTGCCAGCAGCAATAGGCCCGGTACTGGAAACACCATATATTTT
v_gene: TRBV27; d_gene: -; abundance: many; j_gene: TRBJ2-7; CDR3aa: CASRTEISYEQYF; CDR3nt: TGTGCCAGCAGGACAGAGATCTCCTACGAGCAGTACTTC
v_gene: TRBV28; d_gene: TRBD1; abundance: -; j_gene: TRBJ1-2; CDR3aa: CASSLLSDRKDSYGYTF; CDR3nt: TGTGCCAGCAGTTTACTATCGGACAGGAAAGACAGCTATGGCTACACCTTC
v_gene: TRBV20-1; d_gene: -; abundance: many; j_gene: TRBJ2-5; CDR3aa: CSATTTGRETQYF; CDR3nt: TGCAGTGCTACCACAACGGGCCGGGAGACCCAGTACTTC
v_gene: TRBV7-3; d_gene: -; abundance: many; j_gene: TRBJ2-7; CDR3aa: CASSLSFQLTLVEGSYEQYF; CDR3nt: TGTGCCAGCAGCTTAAGCTTTCAGCTTACGCTAGTGGAGGGCTCCTACGAGCAGTACTTC
v_gene: TRBV9; d_gene: -; abundance: many; j_gene: TRBJ2-7; CDR3aa: CASSVAAGGPGYEQYF; CDR3nt: TGTGCCAGCAGCGTAGCTGCTGGGGGTCCCGGCTACGAGCAGTACTTC
v_gene: TRBV28; d_gene: -; abundance: many; j_gene: TRBJ1-2; CDR3aa: CASTSARRGTNYGYTF; CDR3nt: TGTGCCAGCACATCCGCCCGACGGGGGACTAACTATGGCTACACCTTC
v_gene: TRBV12-3/TRBV12-4; d_gene: -; abundance: -; j_gene: TRBJ1-2; CDR3aa: CASSLTYSYEQYFGPGYGYTF; CDR3nt: -
v_gene: TRBV29-1; d_gene: -; abundance: -; j_gene: TRBJ1-2; CDR3aa: CSATTVIYGYIF; CDR3nt: TGCAGCGCCACGACAGTAATCTATGGCTACATCTTC
v_gene: TRBV6-1; d_gene: TRBD2; abundance: -; j_gene: TRBJ2-5; CDR3aa: CASCLGGGIQETQYF; CDR3nt: TGTGCCAGCTGCCTTGGCGGGGGGATCCAAGAGACCCAGTACTTC
v_gene: TRBV20-1; d_gene: TRBD1; abundance: -; j_gene: TRBJ1-2; CDR3aa: CSAEDRGRDGYTF; CDR3nt: TGCAGTGCCGAGGACAGGGGGCGCGATGGCTACACCTTC
v_gene: TRBV28; d_gene: -; abundance: -; j_gene: TRBJ2-6; CDR3aa: CASTPAGNSGANVLTF; CDR3nt: TGTGCCAGCACCCCGGCAGGTAACTCTGGGGCCAACGTCCTGACTTTC
v_gene: TRBV27; d_gene: TRBD2; abundance: -; j_gene: TRBJ2-4; CDR3aa: CASSNHERGAKNIQYF; CDR3nt: TGTGCCAGCAGCAACCACGAGCGGGGGGCAAAAAACATTCAGTACTTC
v_gene: TRBV30; d_gene: -; abundance: many; j_gene: TRBJ1-1; CDR3aa: CAWETGYTEAFF; CDR3nt: TGTGCCTGGGAAACAGGGTACACTGAAGCTTTCTTT
v_gene: TRBV20-1; d_gene: TRBD1; abundance: many; j_gene: TRBJ1-5; CDR3aa: CSASPLGRGFNQPQHF; CDR3nt: TGCAGTGCTAGTCCCCTGGGCAGGGGGTTTAATCAGCCCCAGCATTTT
v_gene: TRBV24-1; d_gene: -; abundance: many; j_gene: TRBJ2-2; CDR3aa: CATRAAGSGELFF; CDR3nt: TGTGCCACGAGGGCGGCAGGCTCCGGGGAGCTGTTTTTT
v_gene: TRBV6-2/TRBV6-3; d_gene: TRBD1; abundance: many; j_gene: TRBJ2-7; CDR3aa: CASSYFGTGGLYEQYF; CDR3nt: TGTGCCAGCAGTTACTTCGGGACAGGGGGACTTTACGAGCAGTACTTC
v_gene: TRBV6-2/TRBV6-3; d_gene: -; abundance: many; j_gene: TRBJ1-5; CDR3aa: CASSFPNQPQHF; CDR3nt: TGTGCCAGCAGCTTCCCAAATCAGCCCCAGCATTTT